Following are 10 T cell receptor beta chains from one sample sequenced in a study of blood T cell repertoires in COVID-19. TCRdb's copy holds only in-frame clones and misses some; the assay was immunoSEQ multiplex PCR. This sample has some 80,000 clones, with 60% to 80% found just once. Sequenced sample: peripheral blood. The receptors were gathered from a human donor in a cohort sampled during active COVID-19.

J is TRBJ1-1 and V is TRBV3-1 (or the pseudogene TRBV3-2), with D uncertain. Trimming removed 2 bases from V and 5 bases from J, with 9 bases in between. Germline V gene lookup returns CDR1 LGHDT and CDR2 YNNKEL (reference sequence). The CDR3 is 13 residues long. This CDR3 is CASSQILTTEAFF. Here the CDR3 DNA reads TGTGCCAGCAGCCAAATTTTGACAACTGAAGCTTTCTTT.

In this sample, this clone turned up once. The chain recombines TRBV4-3 with TRBJ2-1; the match to TRBD2 covers 10 bases. Germline V gene data show CDR1 as LGHNA and CDR2 as YSLEER. Losses at the gene ends were 4 bases for V and 8 bases for J; bases not matched to a gene: 11. This CDR3 is built from 16 residues. The CDR3 DNA is TGCGCCAGCAGCCGGGTAGCGGGGGGACTCACCGATGAGCAGTTCTTC. Its protein product is CASSRVAGGLTDEQFF.

The J gene is TRBJ1-2, the V gene TRBV4-2; 7 bases map to TRBD1. From germline, CDR1 is LGHNA and CDR2 YNFKEQ. V was pared by 3 bases and J by 5 bases, with 6 bases of the junction left unmatched. The CDR3 has 14 residues. The CDR3 nucleotides are TGTGCCAGCAGCCATCCAGACAGGGCATATGGCTACACCTTC. It is translated as CASSHPDRAYGYTF.

The gene calls are TRBV7-8 and TRBJ1-5; the D is unclear. V was cut by 7 bases and J by 7 bases, with 17 bases left in between. Germline V gives CDR1 SGHVS, CDR2 FQNEAQ. This CDR3 contains 14 residues. The CDR3 DNA sequence: TGTGCCAGCACCCTTTTAGGAAGAGGACAGCCCCAGCATTTT. Translation: CASTLLGRGQPQHF.

The chain employs TRBV30 and TRBJ2-7, with TRBD1 identical over 9 bases. Germline CDR1 and CDR2: GTSNPN and SVGIG (reference sequence). Germline trimming cut 7 bases from V and 6 bases from J; bases unmatched to any gene: 10. The CDR3 extends over 13 amino acids. In DNA, the CDR3 is TGTGCCTACACCGGGACAGGGTTACTCGAGCAGTACTTC. Translating it yields CAYTGTGLLEQYF.

The V gene is TRBV4-1, the J gene TRBJ2-7, with 9 bases that match TRBD2. With V trimmed by 3 bases and J by 6 bases, 9 bases remained unmatched. There are 15 residues in the CDR3. Germline V gene data show CDR1 as MGHRA and CDR2 as YSYEKL. Written as DNA, the CDR3 is TGCGCCAGCAGCCAGGAACCGGGACTAGCAGTCGAGCAGTACTTC. Translated: CASSQEPGLAVEQYF.

The chain carries TRBV12-2 and TRBJ2-7; TRBD2, the table's D call, lacks a check against the DNA. TRBV12-2 is shown as a pseudogene. The CDR3 is 15 amino acids. CDR3 nucleotides: TGTGCAAGTCGCTTAGCGCTGAGGCACTCCTACGAGCAGTACTTC. This encodes CASRLALRHSYEQYF.

V is TRBV5-4 and J is TRBJ1-2; 11 bases align to TRBD1. Germline values: CDR1 SGHNT, CDR2 YYREEE (reference sequence). The CDR3 is 14 amino acids. V shed 3 bases, J shed 2 bases, and the junction held 0 bases outside the gene matches. The CDR3, as DNA: TGTGCCAGCAGCTGGGACAGGGGGAACTATGGCTACACCTTC. It specifies CASSWDRGNYGYTF.

The chain recombines TRBV28 with TRBJ1-5, with TRBD1 matching over 7 bases. Trimming at V came to 7 bases and at J to 6 bases, leaving 12 bases not matched to a gene. The CDR3 consists of 15 residues. Per germline, CDR1 MDHEN and CDR2 SYDVKM. The CDR3 DNA follows: TGTGCCAGCACTCCCCGGGGGCAGGGGGTTCAGCCCCAGCATTTT. Its protein product is CASTPRGQGVQPQHF.

V and J are TRBV5-6 and TRBJ2-7; a possible D gene is TRBD2 (6 bases). The V gene lost 0 bases and the J gene lost 2 bases, with 9 bases spanning the gap. The CDR3 has 14 amino acids. Germline CDR1 SGHDT, CDR2 YYEEEE. Here the CDR3 reads CASSLGGDPYEQYF. The CDR3 nucleotides read TGTGCCAGCAGCTTGGGGGGGGATCCCTACGAGCAGTACTTC. Full variable domain (missing parts from reference TRBV5-6 and TRBJ2-7): DAGVTQSPTHLIKTRGQQVTLRCSPKSGHDTVSWYQQALGQGPQFIFQYYEEEERQRGNFPDRFSGHQFPNYSSELNVNALLLGDSALYLCASSLGGDPYEQYFGPGTRLTVT.